The rows below give T cell receptor beta chains drawn from one sample of a study of response to subunit inactivated influenza vaccine. TCRdb itself ran the RT-PCR reads through MiXCR, one entry per CDR3 protein. The table lists about half a million distinct CDR3 sequences, less than 10% of them singletons, with under 15% in the top ten. The sequencing here drew on PBMCs from blood, taken around 2 years after vaccination. The receptors stem from a man aged 45 to 75 who received an inactivated influenza vaccine. The CDR3 runs from the conserved cysteine through the conserved F or W. A D gene is named only where the DNA matches it firmly. Size is omitted from some rows. Given values are once, few, many or a class for expanded clones.

v_call	cdr3_length	j_call	d_call	clone_size	cdr3_aa	cdr3_nt
TRBV5-6	14	TRBJ2-1	NA	NA	CASSLRKGQREQFF	TGTGCCAGCAGCTTGAGGAAGGGGCAACGTGAGCAGTTCTTC
TRBV6-1	15	TRBJ1-5	TRBD1	few	CASRRTGAGNQPQHF	TGTGCCAGCAGGCGGACAGGTGCTGGCAATCAGCCCCAGCATTTT
TRBV19	13	TRBJ2-1	NA	few	CASSIKGVSEQFF	TGTGCCAGTAGTATAAAAGGGGTGTCTGAGCAGTTCTTC
TRBV6-1	15	TRBJ2-7	TRBD1	NA	CASSDKTGVSYEQYF	TGTGCCAGCAGTGACAAGACAGGGGTCTCCTACGAGCAGTACTTC
TRBV20-1	16	TRBJ1-5	NA	many	CSARGGGPGAGQPQHF	TGCAGTGCTAGAGGGGGGGGCCCGGGGGCAGGTCAGCCCCAGCATTTT
TRBV5-1	16	TRBJ2-4	NA	NA	CASSFLGGEARNIQYF	TGCGCCAGCAGCTTCCTGGGGGGCGAGGCCAGGAACATTCAGTACTTC
TRBV12-3/TRBV12-4	14	TRBJ2-3	NA	many	CASSLTGSTDTQYF	TGTGCCAGCAGTTTGACAGGCAGCACAGATACGCAGTATTTT
TRBV12-3/TRBV12-4	14	TRBJ1-4	NA	few	CASSFEVLNEKLFF	TGTGCCAGCAGCTTTGAAGTATTAAATGAAAAACTGTTTTTT
TRBV18	14	TRBJ2-1	TRBD2	many	CASSPLAGGREQFF	TGTGCCAGCTCACCACTAGCGGGAGGGCGTGAGCAGTTCTTC
TRBV7-9	12	TRBJ1-6	NA	few	CASRRDSSPLHF	TGTGCCAGCAGGAGGGACTCCTCACCCCTCCACTTT
TRBV6-5	16	TRBJ2-5	TRBD1	few	CASNSGTGRWQETQYF	TGTGCCAGCAATTCCGGGACAGGGAGATGGCAAGAGACCCAGTACTTC
TRBV4-3	14	TRBJ1-5	NA	few	CASSQDPGNQPQHF	TGCGCCAGCAGCCAAGATCCGGGTAATCAGCCCCAGCATTTT
TRBV7-2	14	TRBJ2-1	NA	NA	CASSLGVPGKEQFF	TGTGCCAGCAGCTTAGGAGTACCGGGAAAGGAGCAGTTCTTC
TRBV6-1	15	TRBJ2-3	NA	many	CASRPNQGVADTQYF	TGTGCCAGCAGGCCTAATCAAGGGGTCGCGGATACGCAGTATTTT
TRBV7-9	16	TRBJ2-1	TRBD2	few	CASTLTPGGPNNEQFF	TGTGCCAGCACCCTCACCCCGGGAGGGCCCAACAATGAGCAGTTCTTC
TRBV29-1	13	TRBJ1-1	NA	NA	CSVLQLLNTEAFF	TGCAGCGTCCTACAGCTGCTGAACACTGAAGCTTTCTTT
TRBV20-1	17	TRBJ2-5	TRBD1	few	CSARGPKGQGIQETQYF	TGCAGTGCTAGAGGCCCCAAGGGACAGGGAATACAAGAGACCCAGTACTTC
TRBV6-1	16	TRBJ2-5	TRBD2	many	CASSPGLAGVGETQYF	TGTGCCAGCAGTCCGGGACTAGCGGGAGTGGGTGAGACCCAGTACTTC
TRBV20-1	12	TRBJ2-1	NA	few	CSAPVFRGEQFF	TGCAGTGCCCCGGTCTTTCGGGGTGAGCAGTTCTTC
TRBV11-1	14	TRBJ2-1	NA	many	CASSLAGDWNEQFF	TGTGCCAGCAGCTTAGCGGGAGATTGGAATGAGCAGTTCTTC
TRBV14	16	TRBJ2-3	NA	NA	CASSPWGRPTTDTQYF	TGTGCCAGCAGCCCCTGGGGTAGGCCCACGACAGATACGCAGTATTTT
TRBV12-3/TRBV12-4	15	TRBJ2-5	TRBD1	few	CASSGLGTGRETQYF	TGTGCCAGCAGTGGCCTCGGGACAGGGCGAGAGACCCAGTACTTC
TRBV15	16	TRBJ1-6	TRBD1	many	CATSRDRTGYISPLHF	TGTGCCACCAGCAGAGATCGGACAGGTTACATTTCACCCCTCCACTTT
TRBV10-3	14	TRBJ2-7	NA	many	CAISEPADPYEQYF	TGTGCCATCAGTGAACCCGCCGATCCCTACGAGCAGTACTTC
TRBV20-1	14	TRBJ1-5	NA	many	CSAREGRVAQPQHF	TGCAGTGCTAGAGAGGGCAGGGTTGCTCAGCCCCAGCATTTT
TRBV7-6	15	TRBJ2-7	TRBD1	many	CASSLLRTGESEQYF	TGTGCCAGCAGCTTATTGCGGACAGGAGAATCCGAGCAGTACTTC
TRBV20-1	15	TRBJ2-2	TRBD2	many	CSARLPGGWSGELFF	TGCAGTGCTAGGCTCCCGGGAGGGTGGTCCGGGGAGCTGTTTTTT
TRBV5-1	15	TRBJ1-5	NA	many	CASSLGVYSNQPQHF	TGCGCCAGCAGCTTGGGGGTTTATAGCAATCAGCCCCAGCATTTT
TRBV28	14	TRBJ2-1	TRBD1	medium-sized	CASASLDRVNEQFF	TGTGCCAGCGCTTCGCTCGACAGGGTAAATGAGCAGTTCTTC
TRBV5-1	15	TRBJ2-7	NA	few	CASSLSATSSYEQYF	TGCGCCAGCAGCTTGTCCGCCACAAGCTCCTACGAGCAGTACTTC
TRBV20-1	15	TRBJ1-3	NA	few	CSARHGTDTGNTIYF	TGCAGTGCCAGGCACGGGACTGACACTGGAAACACCATATATTTT
TRBV15	13	TRBJ1-4	NA	NA	CATSRDRGEKLFF	TGTGCCACCAGCAGAGATCGGGGTGAAAAACTGTTTTTT
TRBV10-3	18	TRBJ2-5	TRBD2	NA	CAISDRSGRRDNQETQYF	TGTGCCATCAGTGATAGGAGCGGGAGGAGGGACAACCAAGAGACCCAGTACTTC
TRBV12-3/TRBV12-4	15	TRBJ2-1	NA	many	CASSTPATSYNEQFF	TGTGCCAGCAGTACCCCGGCCACCTCCTACAATGAGCAGTTCTTC
TRBV7-8	16	TRBJ2-1	NA	NA	CASHREGGGLYNEQFF	TGTGCCAGCCACAGAGAGGGAGGGGGCCTCTACAATGAGCAGTTCTTC
TRBV6-2/TRBV6-3	15	TRBJ1-2	NA	few	CASSKPGTRNYGYTF	TGTGCCAGCAGTAAGCCCGGGACACGGAACTATGGCTACACCTTC